This T cell receptor beta chain was sequenced for a study of T-cell memory formation after mild COVID-19. Background on the study: In these data, TCR clusters were largely donor specific.

MiXCR, applied by TCRdb to the 5' RACE reads, yields one record per CDR3 protein. The data hold around 390,000 distinct CDR3 sequences, with about 16% observed a single time. With respect to this clonotype: Its antigen is undetermined.

Study-wide points: CD4+ bias marked clones expanding day 15 to 37, unlike balanced contracting clones.

This TCR was recovered from a man younger than 35 who had mild COVID-19 (a few samples of this study predate the infection). Cell type and time point are not known. Sequenced sample: PBMCs or a T cell subset sorted from them (not recorded which).

As DNA, the CDR3 is TGTGCCAGCAGCCAGGCGAAGGTCGCGGCCACCGGGGAGCTGTTTTTT. Its translation: CASSQAKVAATGELFF. The chain couples TRBV6-5 to TRBJ2-2; D is ambiguous. With 6 bases removed from V and 4 bases from J, the gap between germline ends came to 18 bases. The CDR3 is 16 amino acids. The V gene's germline CDR1 is MNHEY and CDR2 SVGAGI.